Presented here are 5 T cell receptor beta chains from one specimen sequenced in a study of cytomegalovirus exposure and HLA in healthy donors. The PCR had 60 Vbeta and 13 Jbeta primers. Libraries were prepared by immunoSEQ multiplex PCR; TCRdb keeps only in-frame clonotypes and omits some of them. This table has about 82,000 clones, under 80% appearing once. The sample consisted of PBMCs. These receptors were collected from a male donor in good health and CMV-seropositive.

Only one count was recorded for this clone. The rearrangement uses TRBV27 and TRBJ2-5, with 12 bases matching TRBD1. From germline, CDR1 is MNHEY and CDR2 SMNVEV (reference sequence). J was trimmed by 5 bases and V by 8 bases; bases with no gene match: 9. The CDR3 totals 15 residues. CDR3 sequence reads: CASSWGTGGGETQYF. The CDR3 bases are TGTGCCAGCTCCTGGGGGACAGGGGGCGGTGAGACCCAGTACTTC.

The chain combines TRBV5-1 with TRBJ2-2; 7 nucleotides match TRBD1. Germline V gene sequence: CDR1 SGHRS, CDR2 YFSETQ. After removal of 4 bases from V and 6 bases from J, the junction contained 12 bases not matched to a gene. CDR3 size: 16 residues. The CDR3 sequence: CASSLPGRGISGELFF. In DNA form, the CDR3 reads TGCGCCAGCAGCCTCCCAGGCAGGGGGATCTCCGGGGAGCTGTTTTTT.

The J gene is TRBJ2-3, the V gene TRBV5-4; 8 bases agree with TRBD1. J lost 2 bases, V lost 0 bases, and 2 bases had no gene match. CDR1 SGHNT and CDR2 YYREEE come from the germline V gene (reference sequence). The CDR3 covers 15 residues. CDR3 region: CASSLGGQATDTQYF. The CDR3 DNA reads TGTGCCAGCAGCTTGGGGGGACAGGCCACAGATACGCAGTATTTT.

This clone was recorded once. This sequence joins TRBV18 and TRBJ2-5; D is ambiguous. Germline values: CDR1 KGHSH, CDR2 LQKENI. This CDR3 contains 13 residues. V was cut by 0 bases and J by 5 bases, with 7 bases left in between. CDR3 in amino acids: CASSPPTRETQYF. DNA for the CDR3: TGTGCCAGCTCACCACCAACGCGGGAGACCCAGTACTTC.

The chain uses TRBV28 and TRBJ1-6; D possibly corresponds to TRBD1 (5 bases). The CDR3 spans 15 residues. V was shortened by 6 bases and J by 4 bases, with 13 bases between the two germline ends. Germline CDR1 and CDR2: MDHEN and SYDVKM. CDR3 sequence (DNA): TGTGCCAGCAGCCTCCTCGACAGATATAATTCACCCCTCCACTTT. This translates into CASSLLDRYNSPLHF.